These 11 T cell receptor beta chains were all obtained from the same sample, sequenced in a study of CD8 T cells in Susac syndrome. It was with random hexamers that 0.5 to 1 ug RNA was reverse transcribed. TCRdb analysed the immunoSEQ multiplex PCR reads with MiXCR anew, one entry per CDR3 protein. Of around 140,000 distinct CDR3 sequences in the sample, roughly 95% were seen once. The sample consisted of CD4+ T cells from PBMCs. These receptors originate from a human donor in good health.

The chain carries TRBV19 and TRBJ1-2; 9 bases map to TRBD1. Germline V gene data show CDR1 as LNHDA and CDR2 as SQIVND (reference sequence). This CDR3 is 15 amino acids long. V shed 3 bases, J shed 2 bases, and the junction held 4 bases outside the gene matches. The CDR3 protein is CASSIRQGENYGYTF. In nucleotides, the CDR3 is TGTGCCAGTAGTATTCGACAGGGGGAGAACTATGGCTACACCTTC.

This clonotype was seen only once. This chain uses TRBV7-2 with TRBJ2-3; possibly TRBD2 for D (6 bases). CDR3 size: 15 residues. The ends were cut back, 0 bases at V and 2 bases at J, with 9 bases in the middle. Looked up from germline, CDR1 is SGHTA and CDR2 is FQGNSA. The CDR3 region is CASSLASGLTDTQYF. Here the CDR3 DNA reads TGTGCCAGCAGCTTAGCTAGCGGACTCACAGATACGCAGTATTTT.

The rearrangement uses TRBV24-1 and TRBJ2-5, with D possibly TRBD1 on 6 matching bases. The CDR3 is made up of 13 amino acids. Germline CDR1 is KGHDR and CDR2 is SFDVKD. The V and J ends lost 4 bases and 5 bases respectively, with 10 bases between them. Written as DNA, the CDR3 is TGTGCCACCAGTGACCCCGGACAGGAGACCCAGTACTTC. Translated, it gives CATSDPGQETQYF.

The CDR3 region is CAWSVQSGAYEQYF. Written as DNA, the CDR3 is TGTGCCTGGAGTGTACAATCTGGGGCCTACGAGCAGTACTTC. The chain has TRBV30 and TRBJ2-7; no reliable D call. V dropped 0 bases and J dropped 2 bases, with 11 bases sitting between them. This CDR3 has 14 residues. In germline, CDR1 is GTSNPN, CDR2 SVGIG (reference sequence).

The chain carries TRBV3-1 and TRBJ1-4, with 7 bases aligning to TRBD1. J was trimmed by 11 bases and V by 4 bases; bases with no gene match: 16. The CDR3 runs to 16 residues. The V gene's germline CDR1 is LGHDT and CDR2 YNNKEL (reference sequence). CDR3 sequence reads: CASSPITPTGEEKLFF. The CDR3 nucleotides are TGTGCCAGCAGCCCCATCACTCCCACAGGGGAGGAGAAACTGTTTTTT.

In this sample, this clonotype turned up once. The chain recombines TRBV5-4 with TRBJ2-3, with D possibly being TRBD2 (5 bases). V lost 0 bases and J lost 3, with 5 bases in between. Germline CDR1 is SGHNT and CDR2 is YYREEE (reference sequence). The CDR3 contains 13 residues. CDR3 protein: CASSLGETDTQYF. CDR3 in DNA: TGTGCCAGCAGCTTGGGGGAGACAGATACGCAGTATTTT.

In this sample, this clonotype turned up once. The gene calls are TRBV2 and TRBJ1-1; D is unclear. V was cut by 4 bases and J by 8 bases, with 11 bases left in between. The CDR3 is 12 residues long. Germline-derived CDR1 and CDR2 are SNHLY and FYNNEI. Written as DNA, the CDR3 is TGTGCCAGCAGTGTGGATCCCCCAGAAGCTTTCTTT. Residues: CASSVDPPEAFF.

The chain recombines TRBV30 with TRBJ1-2; D is undetermined. CDR1 is GTSNPN, CDR2 SVGIG, per germline (reference sequence). This CDR3 comprises 10 residues. The ends were cut back, 1 base at V and 6 bases at J, with 3 bases in the middle. Here the CDR3 reads CAWSGDGYTF. In DNA, the CDR3 is TGTGCCTGGAGTGGGGATGGCTACACCTTC.

The rearrangement joins TRBV7-8 to TRBJ2-7; D is undetermined. The V gene lost 5 bases and the J gene lost 0 bases, with 20 bases spanning the gap. Germline CDR1 and CDR2: SGHVS and FQNEAQ. The CDR3 spans 17 residues. CDR3 sequence: CASSESRTLRISYEQYF. The CDR3 nucleotides read TGTGCCAGCAGCGAAAGCCGTACCCTACGGATCTCCTACGAGCAGTACTTC.

The V and J genes are TRBV5-1 and TRBJ1-2; no definite D call. In germline, CDR1 is SGHRS, CDR2 YFSETQ. The V gene lost 0 bases and the J gene lost 0 bases, with 6 bases spanning the gap. The CDR3 extends over 14 amino acids. The CDR3: CASSLVPANYGYTF. For the CDR3, the DNA is TGCGCCAGCAGCTTGGTGCCAGCTAACTATGGCTACACCTTC.

This sequence joins TRBV9 and TRBJ2-1; possibly TRBD2 for D (6 bases). V was shortened by 0 bases and J by 12 bases, with 16 bases between the two germline ends. Germline-derived CDR1 and CDR2 are SGDLS and YYNGEE. This CDR3 contains 14 residues. CDR3 residues: CASSVVSERAVQFF. The CDR3 DNA follows: TGTGCCAGCAGCGTAGTTTCTGAGCGGGCAGTGCAGTTCTTC. The full variable domain, its missing parts supplied by reference TRBV9 and TRBJ2-1, is DSGVTQTPKHLITATGQRVTLRCSPRSGDLSVYWYQQSLDQGLQFLIQYYNGEERAKGNILERFSAQQFPDLHSELNLSSLELGDSALYFCASSVVSERAVQFFGPGTRLTVL.